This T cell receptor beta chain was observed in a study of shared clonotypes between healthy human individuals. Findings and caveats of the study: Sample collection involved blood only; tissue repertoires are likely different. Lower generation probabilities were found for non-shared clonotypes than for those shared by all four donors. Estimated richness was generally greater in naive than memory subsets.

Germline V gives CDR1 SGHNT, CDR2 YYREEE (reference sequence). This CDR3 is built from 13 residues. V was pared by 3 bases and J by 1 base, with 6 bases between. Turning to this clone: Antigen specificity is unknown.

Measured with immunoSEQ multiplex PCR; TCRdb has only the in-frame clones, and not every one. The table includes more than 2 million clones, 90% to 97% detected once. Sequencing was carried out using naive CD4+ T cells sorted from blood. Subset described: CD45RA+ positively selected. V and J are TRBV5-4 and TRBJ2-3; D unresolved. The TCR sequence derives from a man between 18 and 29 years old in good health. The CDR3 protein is CASSSLGTDTQYF. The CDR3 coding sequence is TGTGCCAGCAGCTCTCTAGGCACAGATACGCAGTATTTT. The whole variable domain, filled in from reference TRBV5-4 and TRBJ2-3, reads ETGVTQSPTHLIKTRGQQVTLRCSSQSGHNTVSWYQQALGQGPQFIFQYYREEENGRGNFPPRFSGLQFPNYSSELNVNALELDDSALYLCASSSLGTDTQYFGPGTRLTVL.